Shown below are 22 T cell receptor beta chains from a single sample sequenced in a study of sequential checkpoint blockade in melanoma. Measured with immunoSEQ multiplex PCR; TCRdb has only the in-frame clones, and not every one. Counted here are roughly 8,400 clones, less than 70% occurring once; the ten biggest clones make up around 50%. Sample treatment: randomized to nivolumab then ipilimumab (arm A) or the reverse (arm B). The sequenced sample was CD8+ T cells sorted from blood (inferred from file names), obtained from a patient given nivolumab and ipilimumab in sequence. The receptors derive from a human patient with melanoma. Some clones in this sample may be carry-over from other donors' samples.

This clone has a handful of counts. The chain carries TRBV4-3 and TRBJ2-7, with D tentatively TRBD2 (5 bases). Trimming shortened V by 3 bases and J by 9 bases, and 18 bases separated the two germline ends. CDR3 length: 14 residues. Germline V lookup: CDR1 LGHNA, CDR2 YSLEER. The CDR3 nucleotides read TGCGCCAGCAGCCAGGACTCCGCCTTCCCGGCGCAGTACTTC. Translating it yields CASSQDSAFPAQYF.

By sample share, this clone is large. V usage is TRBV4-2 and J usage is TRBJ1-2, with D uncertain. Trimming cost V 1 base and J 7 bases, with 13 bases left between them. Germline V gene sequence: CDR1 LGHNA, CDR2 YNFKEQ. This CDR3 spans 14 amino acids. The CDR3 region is CASSQGLEGFGYTF. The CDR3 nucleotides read TGTGCCAGCAGCCAAGGGTTGGAGGGTTTTGGCTACACCTTC.

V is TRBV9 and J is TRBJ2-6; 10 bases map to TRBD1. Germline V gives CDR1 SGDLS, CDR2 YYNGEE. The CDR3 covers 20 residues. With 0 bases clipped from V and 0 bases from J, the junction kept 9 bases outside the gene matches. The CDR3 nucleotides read TGTGCCAGCAGCGTAGTCAGGGACAGGGGAACTGTCTCTGGGGCCAACGTCCTGACTTTC. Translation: CASSVVRDRGTVSGANVLTF.

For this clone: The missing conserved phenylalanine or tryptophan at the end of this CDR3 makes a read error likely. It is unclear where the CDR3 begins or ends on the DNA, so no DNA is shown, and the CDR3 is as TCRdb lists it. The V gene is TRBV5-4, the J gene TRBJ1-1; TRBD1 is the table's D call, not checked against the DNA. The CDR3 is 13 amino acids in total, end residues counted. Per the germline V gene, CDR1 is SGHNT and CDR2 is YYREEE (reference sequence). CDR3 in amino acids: CASSLGGGQAGFM.

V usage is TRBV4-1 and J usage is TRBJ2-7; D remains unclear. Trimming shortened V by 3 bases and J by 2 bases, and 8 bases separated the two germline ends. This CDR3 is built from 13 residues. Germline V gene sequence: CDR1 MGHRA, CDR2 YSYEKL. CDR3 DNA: TGCGCCAGCAGCCAGGGCAGGACCTACGAGCAGTACTTC. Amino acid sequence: CASSQGRTYEQYF.

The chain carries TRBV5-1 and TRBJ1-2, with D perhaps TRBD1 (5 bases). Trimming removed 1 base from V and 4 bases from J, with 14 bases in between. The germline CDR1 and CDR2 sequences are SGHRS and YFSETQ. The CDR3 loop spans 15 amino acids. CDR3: CASSLRGGTTYGYTF. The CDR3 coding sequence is TGCGCCAGCAGCTTGCGGGGAGGGACCACCTATGGCTACACCTTC.

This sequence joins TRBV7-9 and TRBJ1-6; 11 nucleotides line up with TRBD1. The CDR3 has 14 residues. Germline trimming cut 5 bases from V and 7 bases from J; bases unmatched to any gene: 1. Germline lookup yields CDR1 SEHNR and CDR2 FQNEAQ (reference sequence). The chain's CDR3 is CASSGQGANSPLHF. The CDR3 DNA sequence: TGTGCCAGCAGCGGACAGGGGGCAAATTCACCCCTCCACTTT. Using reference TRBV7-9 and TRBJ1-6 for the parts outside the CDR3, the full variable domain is DTGVSQNPRHKITKRGQNVTFRCDPISEHNRLYWYRQTLGQGPEFLTYFQNEAQLEKSRLLSDRFSAERPKGSFSTLEIQRTEQGDSAMYLCASSGQGANSPLHFGNGTRLTVT.

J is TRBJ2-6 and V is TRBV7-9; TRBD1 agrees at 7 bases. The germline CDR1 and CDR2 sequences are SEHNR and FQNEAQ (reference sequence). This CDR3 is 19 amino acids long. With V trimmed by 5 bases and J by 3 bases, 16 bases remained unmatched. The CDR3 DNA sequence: TGTGCCAGCAGCGGGGAGACAGGGAATATCCCCTTTGGGGCCAACGTCCTGACTTTC. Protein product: CASSGETGNIPFGANVLTF.

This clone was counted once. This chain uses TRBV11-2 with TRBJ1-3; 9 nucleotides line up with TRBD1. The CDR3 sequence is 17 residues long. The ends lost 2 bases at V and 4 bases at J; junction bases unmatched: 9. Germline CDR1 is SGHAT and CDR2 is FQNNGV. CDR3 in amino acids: CASSLLDRGYFGNTIYF. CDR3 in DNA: TGTGCCAGCAGCTTACTGGACAGGGGCTATTTCGGAAACACCATATATTTT.

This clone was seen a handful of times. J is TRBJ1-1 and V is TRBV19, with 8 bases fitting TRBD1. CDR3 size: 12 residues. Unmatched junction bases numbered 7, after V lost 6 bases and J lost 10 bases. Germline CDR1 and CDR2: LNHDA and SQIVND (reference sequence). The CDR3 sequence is CASRTGGRGAFF. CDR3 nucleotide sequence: TGTGCCAGTAGAACAGGGGGAAGGGGAGCTTTCTTT.

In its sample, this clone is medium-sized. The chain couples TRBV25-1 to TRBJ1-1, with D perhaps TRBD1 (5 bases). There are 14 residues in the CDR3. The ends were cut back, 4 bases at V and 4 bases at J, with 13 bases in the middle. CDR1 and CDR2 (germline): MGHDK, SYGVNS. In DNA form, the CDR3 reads TGTGCCAGCAGTGGCGTAGGGGTGGCCACTGAAGCTTTCTTT. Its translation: CASSGVGVATEAFF.

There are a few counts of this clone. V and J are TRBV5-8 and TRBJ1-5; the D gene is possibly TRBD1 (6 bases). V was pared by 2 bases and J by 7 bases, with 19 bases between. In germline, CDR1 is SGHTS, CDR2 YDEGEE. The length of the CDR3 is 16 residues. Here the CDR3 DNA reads TGTGCCAGCAGCTTCTCCCGGCCAGGGACACGGCAGCCCCAGCATTTT. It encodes CASSFSRPGTRQPQHF.

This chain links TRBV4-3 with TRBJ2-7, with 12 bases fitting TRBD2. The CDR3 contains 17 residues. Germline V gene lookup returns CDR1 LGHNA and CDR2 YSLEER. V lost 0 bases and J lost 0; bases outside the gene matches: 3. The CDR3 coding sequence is TGCGCCAGCAGCCAAGAACTAGCGGGGGGCCTCTCCTACGAGCAGTACTTC. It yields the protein CASSQELAGGLSYEQYF.

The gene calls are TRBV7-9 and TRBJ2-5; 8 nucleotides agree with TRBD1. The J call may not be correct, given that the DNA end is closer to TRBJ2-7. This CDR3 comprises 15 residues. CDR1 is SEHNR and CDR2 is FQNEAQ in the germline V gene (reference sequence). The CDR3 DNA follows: TGTGCCAGCAGCCCCCGGACAGGGAGAACTTACGAGCAGTACTTC. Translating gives CASSPRTGRTYEQYF.

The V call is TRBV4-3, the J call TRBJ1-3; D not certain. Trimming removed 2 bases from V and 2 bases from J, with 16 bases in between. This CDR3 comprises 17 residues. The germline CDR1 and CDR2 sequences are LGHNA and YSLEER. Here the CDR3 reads CASSQRAGGRTGNTIYF. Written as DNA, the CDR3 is TGCGCCAGCAGCCAAAGGGCAGGAGGCAGGACTGGAAACACCATATATTTT.

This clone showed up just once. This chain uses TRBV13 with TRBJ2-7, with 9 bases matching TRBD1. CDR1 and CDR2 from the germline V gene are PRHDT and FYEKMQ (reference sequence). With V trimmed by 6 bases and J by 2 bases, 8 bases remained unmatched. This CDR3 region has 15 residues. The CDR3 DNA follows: TGTGCCAGCAGTTTGGGGACAGGGCCCACCTACGAGCAGTACTTC. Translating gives CASSLGTGPTYEQYF. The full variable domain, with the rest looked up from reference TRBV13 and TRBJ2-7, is AAGVIQSPRHLIKEKRETATLKCYPIPRHDTVYWYQQGPGQDPQFLISFYEKMQSDKGSIPDRFSAQQFSDYHSELNMSSLELGDSALYFCASSLGTGPTYEQYFGPGTRLTVT.

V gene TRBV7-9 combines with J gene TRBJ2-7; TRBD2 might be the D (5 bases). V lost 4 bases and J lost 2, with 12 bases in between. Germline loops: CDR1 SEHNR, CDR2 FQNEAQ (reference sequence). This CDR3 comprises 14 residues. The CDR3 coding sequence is TGTGCCAGCAGCTCCCCGGTGCGGGCCTACGAGCAGTACTTC. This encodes CASSSPVRAYEQYF.

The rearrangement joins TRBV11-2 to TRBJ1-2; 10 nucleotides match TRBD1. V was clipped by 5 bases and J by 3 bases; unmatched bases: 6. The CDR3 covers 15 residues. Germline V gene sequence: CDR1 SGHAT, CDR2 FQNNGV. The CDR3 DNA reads TGTGCCAGCAGCGGCCGGGACAGGGGCCACTATGGCTACACCTTC. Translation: CASSGRDRGHYGYTF.

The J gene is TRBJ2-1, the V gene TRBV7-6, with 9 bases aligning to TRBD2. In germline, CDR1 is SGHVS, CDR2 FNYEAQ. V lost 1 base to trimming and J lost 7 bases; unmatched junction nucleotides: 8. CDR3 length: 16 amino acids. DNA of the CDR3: TGTGCCAGCAGCTTAGAAGCTAGCGGGGCGCGAAATGAGCAGTTCTTC. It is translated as CASSLEASGARNEQFF.

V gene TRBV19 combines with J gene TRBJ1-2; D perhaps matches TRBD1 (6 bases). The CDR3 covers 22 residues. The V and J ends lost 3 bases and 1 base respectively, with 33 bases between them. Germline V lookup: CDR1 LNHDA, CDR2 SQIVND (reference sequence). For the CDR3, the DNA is TGTGCCAGTAGTATTGGGGTCGGGGCAGGGGAATCTACTCACCTCAATAACTATGGCTACACCTTC. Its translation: CASSIGVGAGESTHLNNYGYTF.

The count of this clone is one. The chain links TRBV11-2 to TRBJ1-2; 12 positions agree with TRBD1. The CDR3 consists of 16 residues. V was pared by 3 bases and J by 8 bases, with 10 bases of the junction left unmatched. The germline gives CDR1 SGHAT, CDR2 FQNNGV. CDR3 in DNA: TGTGCCAGCAGCTTGAACCCCCGGGACAGGGGGCAAGGCTACACCTTC. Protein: CASSLNPRDRGQGYTF. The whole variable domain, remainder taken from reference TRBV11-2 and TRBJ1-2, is EAGVAQSPRYKIIEKRQSVAFWCNPISGHATLYWYQQILGQGPKLLIQFQNNGVVDDSQLPKDRFSAERLKGVDSTLKIQPAKLEDSAVYLCASSLNPRDRGQGYTFGSGTRLTVV.

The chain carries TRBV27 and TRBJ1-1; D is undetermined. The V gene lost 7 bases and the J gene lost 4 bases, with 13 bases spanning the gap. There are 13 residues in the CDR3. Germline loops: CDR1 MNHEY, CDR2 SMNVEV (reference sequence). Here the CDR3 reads CASNAGKRTEAFF. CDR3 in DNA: TGTGCCAGCAACGCGGGAAAGCGCACTGAAGCTTTCTTT.